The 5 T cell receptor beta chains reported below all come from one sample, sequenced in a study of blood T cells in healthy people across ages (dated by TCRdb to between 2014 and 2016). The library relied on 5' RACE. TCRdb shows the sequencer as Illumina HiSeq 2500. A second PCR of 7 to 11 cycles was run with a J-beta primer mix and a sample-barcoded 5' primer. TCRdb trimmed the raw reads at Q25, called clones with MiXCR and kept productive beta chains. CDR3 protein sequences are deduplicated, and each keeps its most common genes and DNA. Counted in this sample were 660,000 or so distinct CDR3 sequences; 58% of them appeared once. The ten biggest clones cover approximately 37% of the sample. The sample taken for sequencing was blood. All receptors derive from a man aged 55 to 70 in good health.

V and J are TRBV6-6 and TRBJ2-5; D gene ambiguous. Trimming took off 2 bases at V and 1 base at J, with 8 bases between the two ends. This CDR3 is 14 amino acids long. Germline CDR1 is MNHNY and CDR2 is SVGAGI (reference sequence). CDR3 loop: CASSYATSQETQYF. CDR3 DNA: TGTGCCAGCAGTTACGCGACCAGCCAAGAGACCCAGTACTTC.

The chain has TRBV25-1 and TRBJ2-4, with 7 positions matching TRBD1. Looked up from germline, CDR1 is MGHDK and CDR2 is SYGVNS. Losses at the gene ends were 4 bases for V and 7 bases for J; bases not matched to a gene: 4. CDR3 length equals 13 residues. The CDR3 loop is CASSGGGGNIQYF. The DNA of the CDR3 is TGTGCCAGCAGTGGAGGGGGCGGGAACATTCAGTACTTC.

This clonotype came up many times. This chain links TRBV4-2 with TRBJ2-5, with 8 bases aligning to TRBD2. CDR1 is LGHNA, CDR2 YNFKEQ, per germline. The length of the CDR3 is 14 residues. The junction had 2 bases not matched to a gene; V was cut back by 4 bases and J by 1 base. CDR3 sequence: CASSPGTSQETQYF. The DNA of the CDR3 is TGTGCCAGCAGCCCCGGGACTAGCCAAGAGACCCAGTACTTC.

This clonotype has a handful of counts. The CDR3 coding sequence is TGCGCCAGCGTTAACAGGGGCGGCGGCACTGAAGCTTTCTTT. Encoded protein: CASVNRGGGTEAFF. This chain connects TRBV10-2 to TRBJ1-1; 7 positions agree with TRBD1. The CDR3 runs 14 residues. Trimming took 8 bases from V and 4 from J; bases not matched to a gene: 10. Germline V gene data show CDR1 as WSHSY and CDR2 as SAAADI.

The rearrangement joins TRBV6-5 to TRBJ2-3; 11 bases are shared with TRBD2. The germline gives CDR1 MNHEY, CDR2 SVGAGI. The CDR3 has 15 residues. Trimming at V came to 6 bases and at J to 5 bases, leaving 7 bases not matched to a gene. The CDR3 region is CASSLAGGRIDTQYF. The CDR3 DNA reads TGTGCCAGCAGCCTAGCGGGGGGACGGATAGATACGCAGTATTTT.